The rows below give T cell receptor beta chains drawn from one sample of a study of human T cells and chemical hapten exposure. TCRdb ran MiXCR on the RACE reads and lists one entry per CDR3 protein. This table has under 300,000 distinct CDR3 sequences, about 9% appearing once. Sequenced material: whole blood, taken in connection with sensitization to the hapten diphenylcyclopropenone (DPC). The receptors here all came from a woman aged 40 to 55 with alopecia areata. Some clones in this sample may be carry-over from other donors' samples. The CDR3 runs from the conserved cysteine through the conserved F or W. Each record gives: V gene, clone size, J gene, CDR3 protein. Clone size is not always given. Where it is, it says once, few, many or a class for expanded clones.

TRBV6-6	-	TRBJ2-7	CASGYSSGLRFYEQYF
TRBV11-2	many	TRBJ1-1	CASSQGQNTEAFF
TRBV29-1	many	TRBJ2-1	CSVEMQGRGGNEQFF
TRBV7-9	-	TRBJ1-2	CASSLFGGYTF
TRBV11-2	-	TRBJ2-4	CASSLVGTGRNIQYF
TRBV28	many	TRBJ1-1	CASSLGFTNTEAFF
TRBV28	many	TRBJ1-1	CASSLLSLTEAFF
TRBV7-2	few	TRBJ2-3	CASSLARTGYTDTQYF
TRBV20-1	few	TRBJ2-2	CSAIGGIGELFF
TRBV20-1	few	TRBJ1-1	CSARGALNTEAFF
TRBV20-1	few	TRBJ2-2	CSARDQGAGTGELFF
TRBV28	few	TRBJ2-3	CASRIAGADTDTQYF
TRBV24-1	once	TRBJ1-1	CATSDAGQGYTEAFF
TRBV5-1	few	TRBJ2-5	CASSLGALAGAQETQYF
TRBV5-1	few	TRBJ2-3	CATLEPGADTQYF